Sequencing of this T cell receptor (beta chain) was carried out in a study of T cells after somatic rescue of genetic block. The germline CDR1 and CDR2 sequences are SGHTA and FQGNSA. The V end lost 4 bases, the J end lost 5 bases, and 14 bases lay between the germline ends. The CDR3 contains 14 residues. Profiling relied on immunoSEQ multiplex PCR, and the TCRdb table lists in-frame clones only, not all of them. The data contain roughly 51,000 clones, about 96% of them singletons. V gene TRBV7-2 combines with J gene TRBJ2-5, with D perhaps TRBD2 (6 bases). This receptor was identified in a child younger than two. Sequences were obtained from peripheral blood mononuclear cells (PBMCs). CDR3 bases: TGTGCCAGCAGCTCCTTAGCGGAGAGGGAGACCCAGTACTTC. Translation gives CASSSLAERETQYF.